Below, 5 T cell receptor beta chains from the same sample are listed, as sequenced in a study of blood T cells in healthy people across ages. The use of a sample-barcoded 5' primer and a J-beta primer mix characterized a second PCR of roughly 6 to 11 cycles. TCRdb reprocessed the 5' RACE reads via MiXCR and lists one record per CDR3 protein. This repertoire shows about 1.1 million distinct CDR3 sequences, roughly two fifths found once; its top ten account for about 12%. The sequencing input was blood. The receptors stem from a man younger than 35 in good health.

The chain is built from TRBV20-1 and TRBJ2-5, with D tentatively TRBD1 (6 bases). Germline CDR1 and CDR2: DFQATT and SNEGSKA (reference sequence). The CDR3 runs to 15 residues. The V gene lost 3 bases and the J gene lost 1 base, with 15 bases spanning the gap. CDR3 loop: CSARLGANLQETQYF. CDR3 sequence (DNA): TGCAGTGCTAGGTTGGGGGCTAACCTCCAAGAGACCCAGTACTTC.

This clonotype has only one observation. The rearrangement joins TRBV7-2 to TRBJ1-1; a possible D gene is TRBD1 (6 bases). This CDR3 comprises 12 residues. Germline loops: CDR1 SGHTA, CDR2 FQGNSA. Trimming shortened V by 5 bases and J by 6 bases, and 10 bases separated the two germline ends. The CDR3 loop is CASSMGGSEAFF. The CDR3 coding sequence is TGTGCCAGCAGCATGGGGGGCTCTGAAGCTTTCTTT. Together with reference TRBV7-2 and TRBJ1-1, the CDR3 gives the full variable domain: GAGVSQSPSNKVTEKGKDVELRCDPISGHTALYWYRQSLGQGLEFLIYFQGNSAPDKSGLPSDRFSAERTGGSVSTLTIQRTQQEDSAVYLCASSMGGSEAFFGQGTRLTVV.

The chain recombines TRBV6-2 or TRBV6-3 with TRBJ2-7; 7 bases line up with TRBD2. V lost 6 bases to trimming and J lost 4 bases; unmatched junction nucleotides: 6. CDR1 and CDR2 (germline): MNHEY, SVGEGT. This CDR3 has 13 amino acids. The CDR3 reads CASSHLADYEQYF. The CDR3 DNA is TGTGCCAGCAGCCACCTAGCGGATTACGAGCAGTACTTC.

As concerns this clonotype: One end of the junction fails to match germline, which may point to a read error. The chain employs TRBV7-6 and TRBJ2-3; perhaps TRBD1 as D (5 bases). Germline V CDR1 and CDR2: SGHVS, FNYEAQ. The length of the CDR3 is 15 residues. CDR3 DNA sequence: TGTGCCAGCATCAAATCAGGGCTACTCACAGATATGCAGTATTTT. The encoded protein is CASIKSGLLTDMQYF.

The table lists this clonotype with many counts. CDR3 sequence (DNA): TGTGCCATCAGTGACGAGGGCACAGATACGCAGTATTTT. It encodes CAISDEGTDTQYF. The chain is built from TRBV10-3 and TRBJ2-3; D not resolved. Germline V CDR1 and CDR2: ENHRY, SYGVKD. The CDR3 length is 13 residues. V was shortened by 3 bases and J by 1 base, with 5 bases between the two germline ends.